Presented here are 9 T cell receptor beta chains from one specimen sequenced in a study of T-cell reconstitution after alpha-beta-depleted transplantation in children. TCRbeta library preparation incorporated unique molecular identifiers. TCRdb independently ran MiXCR on the PCR reads; one entry per CDR3 protein. The data contain about 610,000 distinct CDR3 sequences, 10% to 13% of them seen just once; the ten biggest clones take up about 4.2%. The starting material was PBMCs from the stem cell graft donor, obtained from the stem cell graft. The receptors here all came from a human donor who donated a stem cell graft to a child with acute myeloid leukemia.

The chain carries TRBV25-1 and TRBJ1-6; D uncertain. Per germline, CDR1 MGHDK and CDR2 SYGVNS. V shed 2 bases and J shed 6 bases, with 5 bases lying between them. The CDR3 is made up of 13 amino acids. The DNA of the CDR3 is TGTGCCAGCAGTGAAAGCGTTAATTCACCCCTCCACTTT. Its translation is CASSESVNSPLHF.

This chain uses TRBV6-2 or TRBV6-3 with TRBJ2-3; no clear D. Germline-derived CDR1 and CDR2 are MNHEY and SVGEGT. Trimming pared 7 bases from V and 5 bases from J, leaving 7 bases between. The CDR3 length is 11 residues. Here the CDR3 reads CASTDLDTQYF. The CDR3 coding sequence is TGTGCCAGCACCGACTTAGATACGCAGTATTTT.

J is TRBJ2-2 and V is TRBV12-3 or TRBV12-4; 12 positions agree with TRBD2. V was pared by 5 bases and J by 5 bases, with 12 bases of the junction left unmatched. The CDR3 has 18 residues. In DNA form, the CDR3 reads TGTGCCAGCAGTCTGCTACGACTAGCGGGAGTCAGGACCGGGGAGCTGTTTTTT. Its protein product is CASSLLRLAGVRTGELFF.

The rearrangement links TRBV7-2 to TRBJ2-7; 9 nucleotides align to TRBD1. V lost 3 bases, J lost 1 base, and 10 bases stayed unmatched. CDR3 length: 17 amino acids. In germline, CDR1 is SGHTA, CDR2 FQGNSA. Here the CDR3 reads CASSFLVPGQGSYEQYF. CDR3 DNA sequence: TGTGCCAGCAGCTTCCTAGTCCCGGGACAGGGATCCTACGAGCAGTACTTC.

This clonotype was seen more than once but under ten times. V and J are TRBV3-1 and TRBJ2-7, with TRBD1 identical over 10 bases. The CDR3 is 12 amino acids. The germline gives CDR1 LGHDT, CDR2 YNNKEL (reference sequence). Trimming cost V 4 bases and J 6 bases; bases outside gene matches: 0. CDR3 amino acids: CASSRTGGEQYF. In DNA, the CDR3 is TGTGCCAGCAGCCGGACAGGGGGCGAGCAGTACTTC.

This clonotype was counted only a few times. The chain is built from TRBV7-8 and TRBJ1-5, with 7 bases lining up with TRBD1. This CDR3 has 15 amino acids. Losses at the gene ends were 1 base for V and 6 bases for J; bases not matched to a gene: 6. The V gene's germline CDR1 is SGHVS and CDR2 FQNEAQ. The CDR3 DNA reads as TGTGCCAGCAGCTTAGAGGGCAGGGGGGCTCAGCCCCAGCATTTT. Its protein is CASSLEGRGAQPQHF. Full variable domain (remainder filled in from reference TRBV7-8 and TRBJ1-5): GAGVSQSPRYKVAKRGQDVALRCDPISGHVSLFWYQQALGQGPEFLTYFQNEAQLDKSGLPSDRFFAERPEGSVSTLKIQRTQQEDSAVYLCASSLEGRGAQPQHFGDGTRLSIL.

This clonotype has a handful of counts. The chain links TRBV6-2 or TRBV6-3 to TRBJ2-1, with D maybe TRBD2 (6 bases). The CDR3 runs to 17 residues. Germline CDR1 and CDR2: MNHEY and SVGEGT. Trimming removed 7 bases at V and 1 base at J, with 20 bases between. The CDR3 sequence: CASTLLIGGPSYNEQFF. The DNA for the CDR3 is TGTGCCAGCACTCTATTGATCGGAGGGCCTTCCTACAATGAGCAGTTCTTC.

This sequence joins TRBV28 and TRBJ2-7; D possibly uses TRBD1 or TRBD2 (5 bases each). The germline V gene has CDR1 MDHEN and CDR2 SYDVKM. The CDR3 is made up of 13 amino acids. With 8 bases removed from V and 5 bases from J, the gap between germline ends came to 16 bases. The chain's CDR3 is CASRGGGRNEQYF. As DNA, the CDR3 is TGTGCCAGCCGCGGTGGGGGAAGGAACGAGCAGTACTTC. The full variable domain, rest sourced from reference TRBV28 and TRBJ2-7, is DVKVTQSSRYLVKRTGEKVFLECVQDMDHENMFWYRQDPGLGLRLIYFSYDVKMKEKGDIPEGYSVSREKKERFSLILESASTNQTSMYLCASRGGGRNEQYFGPGTRLTVT.

The sample holds many counts of this clonotype. The V and J genes are TRBV7-2 and TRBJ2-7; D might be TRBD2 (5 bases). Trimming stripped 5 bases from V and 0 bases from J, with 14 bases between. The CDR3 sequence is 15 residues long. In germline, CDR1 is SGHTA, CDR2 FQGNSA. The CDR3 region is CASSPRRISSYEQYF. DNA for the CDR3: TGTGCCAGCAGCCCTCGGAGGATCAGCTCCTACGAGCAGTACTTC.